The next 7 T cell receptor beta chains were all read from a single sample in a study of cytomegalovirus exposure and HLA in healthy donors. The PCR ran on 60 Vbeta and 13 Jbeta primers. Only in-frame clones appear in the TCRdb table, and some are missing; sequencing was by immunoSEQ multiplex PCR. The sample records some 180,000 clones, about 82% being singletons. Sequencing was performed on PBMCs. Receptors originate from a woman aged 50 to 65 in good health and CMV-seronegative.

This clone occurred a few times. J is TRBJ1-1 and V is TRBV28; D is ambiguous. Germline V lookup: CDR1 MDHEN, CDR2 SYDVKM. V was clipped by 6 bases and J by 5 bases, with 10 bases between them. CDR3 length: 12 amino acids. CDR3 in amino acids: CASRPDRTEAFF. CDR3 bases: TGTGCCAGCAGACCTGATAGAACTGAAGCTTTCTTT.

This rearrangement joins TRBV5-1 to TRBJ2-1; 9 bases are a match to TRBD2. This CDR3 is 15 amino acids long. Germline assignment: CDR1 SGHRS and CDR2 YFSETQ. V shed 0 bases, J shed 9 bases, and the junction held 7 bases outside the gene matches. The CDR3 here is CASSLGSGRWSEQFF. The CDR3 DNA sequence: TGCGCCAGCAGCTTGGGAAGCGGGAGGTGGAGTGAGCAGTTCTTC.

The chain has TRBV30 and TRBJ2-5; 7 bases map to TRBD1. The ends lost 5 bases at V and 4 bases at J; junction bases unmatched: 4. The CDR3 is 12 amino acids. CDR1 and CDR2 (germline): GTSNPN, SVGIG (reference sequence). The CDR3 region has the DNA TGTGCCTGGTCGACAGGGATAGAGACCCAGTACTTC. Its translation: CAWSTGIETQYF.

The chain carries TRBV28 and TRBJ1-2; 9 nucleotides agree with TRBD1. V was clipped by 6 bases and J by 7 bases; unmatched bases: 6. The CDR3 is 13 residues long. Germline V gives CDR1 MDHEN, CDR2 SYDVKM. CDR3 coding DNA: TGTGCCAGCAGAGTCACAGGGGGCAGTGGCTACACCTTC. Translating it yields CASRVTGGSGYTF.

This clone was counted a single time. The rearrangement joins TRBV1 to TRBJ2-7; the table gives TRBD1 as D, unverified against the DNA. TRBV1 corresponds to a pseudogene. This CDR3 region has 11 residues. The CDR3 is CTIQQGYEQYF. The CDR3 DNA is TGCACCATCCAACAGGGTTACGAGCAGTACTTC.

This chain uses TRBV5-8 with TRBJ2-3; 8 bases are shared with TRBD2. This CDR3 has 18 amino acids. Germline V gene lookup returns CDR1 SGHTS and CDR2 YDEGEE. V gave up 4 bases and J gave up 4 bases; unmatched junction bases: 17. The chain's CDR3 is CASSPWSPSGRSADTQYF. The CDR3 DNA sequence: TGTGCCAGCAGCCCCTGGAGTCCCAGCGGGAGATCCGCAGATACGCAGTATTTT.

The chain is built from TRBV9 and TRBJ1-1, with a weak D call TRBD1 (5 bases). Looked up from germline, CDR1 is SGDLS and CDR2 is YYNGEE. The CDR3 runs 16 residues. V was shortened by 5 bases and J by 0 bases, with 17 bases between the two germline ends. The CDR3 DNA follows: TGTGCCAGCAGGGGGGGTGGCGGGCGGGTGAACACTGAAGCTTTCTTT. Encoded protein: CASRGGGGRVNTEAFF.